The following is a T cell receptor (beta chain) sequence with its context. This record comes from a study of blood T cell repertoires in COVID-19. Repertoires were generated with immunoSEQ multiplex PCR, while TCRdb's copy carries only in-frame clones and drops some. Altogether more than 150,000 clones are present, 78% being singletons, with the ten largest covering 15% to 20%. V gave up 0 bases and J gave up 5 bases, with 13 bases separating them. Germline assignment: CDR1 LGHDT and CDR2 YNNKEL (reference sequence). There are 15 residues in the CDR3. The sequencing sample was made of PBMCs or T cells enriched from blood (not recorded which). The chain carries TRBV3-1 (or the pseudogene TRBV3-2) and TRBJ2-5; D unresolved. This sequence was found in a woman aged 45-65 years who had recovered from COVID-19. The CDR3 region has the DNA TGTGCCAGCAGCCAAGATTTGGCGGTCGGGGAGACCCAGTACTTC. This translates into CASSQDLAVGETQYF.